The clone carrying this TCR beta chain turned up a few times. Antigen: not known. The CDR3 runs 13 residues. Deletions cut 2 bases from V and 2 bases from J, with 7 bases between. Germline values: CDR1 MNHEY, CDR2 SVGAGI. This entry is derived from a study of T cells in Graves' hyperthyroidism and ophthalmopathy. Findings and limits, study-wide: Blood samples included most of the expanded thyroid clonotypes exceeding 0.001.

RNA transcripts provided the source from which TCR beta CDR3 regions were amplified. The TCR CDR3 first-round RT-PCR relied on the HTBI primer set. TCRdb re-called the multiplex PCR reads through MiXCR, storing one row per CDR3 protein. The sample records hundreds of thousands of distinct CDR3 sequences, over 12% being singletons. The specimen sequenced was blood. The source is a man aged 45-65 years with Graves' ophthalmopathy. The gene calls are TRBV6-5 and TRBJ2-7, with unresolved D. The CDR3 DNA reads TGTGCCAGCAGTTACACCCAGGCCTACGAGCAGTACTTC. Translating gives CASSYTQAYEQYF.